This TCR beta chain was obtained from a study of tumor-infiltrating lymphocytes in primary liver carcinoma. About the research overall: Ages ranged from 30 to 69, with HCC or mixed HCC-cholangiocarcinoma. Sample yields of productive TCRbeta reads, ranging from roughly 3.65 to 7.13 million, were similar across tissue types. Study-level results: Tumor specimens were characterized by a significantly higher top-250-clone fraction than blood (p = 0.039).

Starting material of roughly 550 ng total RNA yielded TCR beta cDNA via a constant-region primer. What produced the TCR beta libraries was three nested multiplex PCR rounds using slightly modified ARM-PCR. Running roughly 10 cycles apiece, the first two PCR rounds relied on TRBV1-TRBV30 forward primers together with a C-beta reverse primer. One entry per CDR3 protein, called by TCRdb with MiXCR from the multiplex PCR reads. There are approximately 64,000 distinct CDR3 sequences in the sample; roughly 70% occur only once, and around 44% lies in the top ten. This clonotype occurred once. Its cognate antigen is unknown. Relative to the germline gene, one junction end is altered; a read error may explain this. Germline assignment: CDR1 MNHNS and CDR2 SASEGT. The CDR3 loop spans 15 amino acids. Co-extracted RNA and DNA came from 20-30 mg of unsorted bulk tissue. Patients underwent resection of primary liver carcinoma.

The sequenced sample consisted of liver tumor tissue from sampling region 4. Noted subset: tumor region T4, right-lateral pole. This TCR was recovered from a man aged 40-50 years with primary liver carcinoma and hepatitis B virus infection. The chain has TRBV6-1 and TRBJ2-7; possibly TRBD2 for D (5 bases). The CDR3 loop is CASSVSGRASYDQYF. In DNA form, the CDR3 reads TGTGCCAGCAGTGTAAGCGGAAGGGCCTCCTACGATCAGTACTTC.